The following is a T cell receptor (beta chain) sequence with its context. Between the trimmed V and J ends, which lost 2 bases and 1 base, there was a span of 12 bases. The germline gives CDR1 GTSNPN, CDR2 SVGIG (reference sequence). The CDR3 has 14 amino acids. The data belong to a study of OX40 agonist ivuxolimab in advanced cancers. Study information: Intravenous ivuxolimab was administered to patients every 2 weeks at 0.01 to 10 mg/kg. The study reported partial responses in three patients: one hepatocellular carcinoma, two cutaneous melanoma.

Profiling relied on immunoSEQ multiplex PCR, and the TCRdb table lists in-frame clones only, not all of them. The sample holds about 98,000 clones, around 85% seen once. The rearrangement uses TRBV30 and TRBJ2-7; D may be TRBD2 (7 bases). The sample consisted of CD4+ or CD8+ T cells sorted from blood, taken in a trial of the OX40 agonist ivuxolimab. This TCR was sampled from an adult with an advanced solid tumor such as melanoma, head and neck, liver or kidney cancer. The CDR3, as DNA: TGTGCCTGGAGTAGGGGGGGCGCGTCCTACGAGCAGTACGTC. Translating it yields CAWSRGGASYEQYV.